This paragraph reports one T cell receptor (beta chain). What it binds is unknown. Vbeta (60) and Jbeta (13) primers were used in the PCR. Profiling relied on immunoSEQ multiplex PCR, and the TCRdb table lists in-frame clones only, not all of them. The sample shows tens of thousands of clones, 82% of them seen only once. This sample is part of a study of cytomegalovirus exposure and HLA in healthy donors. Study-wide background: From around 180 million T cells, an earlier analysis saw 120 million or so unique TCR beta sequences. Whole-study findings and limits: Reports credit the classifier with highly specific, highly sensitive diagnosis of cytomegalovirus status.

CDR1 is SEHNR and CDR2 is FQNEAQ in the germline V gene (reference sequence). This CDR3 region has 15 residues. Trimming stripped 0 bases from V and 5 bases from J, with 13 bases between. Specimen: PBMCs. The clonotype originates from a man over 45 in good health and CMV-seronegative. The chain employs TRBV7-9 and TRBJ1-1, with D possibly TRBD1 on 5 matching bases. The CDR3 is CASSLAGGSRTEAFF. The CDR3 DNA reads as TGTGCCAGCAGCTTAGCGGGGGGAAGTAGGACTGAAGCTTTCTTT.